This TCR beta chain was sequenced in a study of T-cell memory formation after mild COVID-19. From germline, CDR1 is MNHEY and CDR2 SVGEGT. Trimming took off 6 bases at V and 4 bases at J, with 7 bases between the two ends. The CDR3 is 12 residues long. Using its own MiXCR run on the 5' RACE reads, TCRdb lists one record per CDR3 protein. The sample lists fewer than 400,000 distinct CDR3 sequences; 15% to 20% were seen once. About this clonotype itself: A much larger clone differs by one base, so this may be a read error.

This clonotype was sampled from a man aged 18 to 29 who had mild COVID-19 (a few samples of this study predate the infection). Cell type and time point are not known. Specimen: PBMCs or a T cell subset sorted from them (not recorded which). The V call is TRBV6-2 or TRBV6-3, the J call TRBJ2-1; D gene ambiguous. CDR3 in DNA: TGTGCCAGCAGCGAAGATTACAATGAGCAGTTCTTC. This translates into CASSEDYNEQFF.